Sequencing of this T cell receptor (beta chain) was carried out in a study of blood T cell repertoires in COVID-19. About the study: Samples representing acute and convalescent COVID-19 were sourced from the United States, Italy and Spain.

Produced via immunoSEQ multiplex PCR; TCRdb's table is partial and in-frame only. In the table there are over 250,000 clones, over 75% of which are singletons. The sequencing input was peripheral blood. The source of this sequence is a human donor in a cohort sampled during active COVID-19.

As DNA, the CDR3 is TGTGCCAGCACTTCCCCGGGCGGGAGTACTTACGAGCAGTACTTC. Translation gives CASTSPGGSTYEQYF. The J gene is TRBJ2-7, the V gene TRBV28; 7 nucleotides agree with TRBD2. The CDR3 has 15 residues. Unmatched junction bases numbered 13, after V lost 7 bases and J lost 4 bases. The germline CDR1 and CDR2 sequences are MDHEN and SYDVKM.